This TCR beta chain stems from a study of T cells in Graves' hyperthyroidism and ophthalmopathy. The table lists this clonotype with many counts. Patients having uncontrolled infection, another autoimmune disease, pregnancy or lactation were not included. TCR beta CDR3 sequences were amplified from RNA transcripts. First-round RT-PCR targeting the TCR CDR3 was performed with the HTBI primer set. TCRdb reprocessed the multiplex PCR reads via MiXCR and lists one record per CDR3 protein. The sample carries some 270,000 distinct CDR3 sequences, approximately 23% recorded once. The receptor's source is a woman between 35 and 50 years old with Graves' ophthalmopathy. The source material was blood.

The CDR3 sequence: CASIPRDSSLEQYF. Here the CDR3 DNA reads TGTGCCAGCATCCCCCGGGACTCCTCCCTCGAGCAGTACTTC. This chain connects TRBV2 to TRBJ2-7; tentative D call: TRBD2 (6 bases). This CDR3 has 14 amino acids. Germline loops: CDR1 SNHLY, CDR2 FYNNEI. V was shortened by 7 bases and J by 6 bases, with 19 bases between the two germline ends.